The 27 T cell receptor beta chains in this list originate from one sample, sequenced in a study of T cell changes during pregnancy in multiple sclerosis. TCRdb keeps only in-frame clones here, not all; method: immunoSEQ multiplex PCR. The data contain 35,000 to 55,000 clones, approximately 92% of them singletons. The sequenced sample was peripheral blood. These TCRs come from a female donor with multiple sclerosis, enrolled in a pregnancy study.

The J gene is TRBJ2-1, the V gene TRBV6-1; 7 bases line up with TRBD1. Losses at the gene ends were 4 bases for V and 10 bases for J; bases not matched to a gene: 7. Germline CDR1 MNHNS, CDR2 SASEGT. The CDR3 sequence is 13 residues long. In DNA form, the CDR3 reads TGTGCCAGCAGTGCCCTACAACAGGGGGAGCAGTTCTTC. It is translated as CASSALQQGEQFF.

The gene calls are TRBV5-1 and TRBJ1-1; D ambiguous. The CDR3 sequence is 14 residues long. The germline gives CDR1 SGHRS, CDR2 YFSETQ. Trimming pared 2 bases from V and 1 base from J, leaving 9 bases between. The CDR3 protein is CASSLGTTNTEAFF. The DNA of the CDR3 is TGCGCCAGCAGCTTAGGCACGACGAACACTGAAGCTTTCTTT.

The chain employs TRBV12-5 and TRBJ1-3; D unclear. From germline, CDR1 is LGHNT and CDR2 FRNRAP. The CDR3 contains 14 residues. Trimming shortened V by 4 bases and J by 0 bases, and 7 bases separated the two germline ends. CDR3 residues: CASGSGDSGNTIYF. CDR3 DNA: TGTGCTAGTGGTTCAGGTGACTCTGGAAACACCATATATTTT.

The rearrangement links TRBV10-1 to TRBJ2-3; no firm D call. In germline, CDR1 is WNHNN, CDR2 SYGVQD (reference sequence). The CDR3 contains 15 residues. V was pared by 2 bases and J by 0 bases, with 9 bases between. CDR3 residues: CASSELRISTDTQYF. The DNA for the CDR3 is TGCGCCAGCAGTGAGCTCCGTATTAGCACAGATACGCAGTATTTT.

This clone occurred once. V and J are TRBV19 and TRBJ1-5; possibly TRBD1 for D (6 bases). This CDR3 spans 16 amino acids. The V and J ends lost 10 bases and 0 bases respectively, with 19 bases between them. CDR1 is LNHDA, CDR2 SQIVND, per germline (reference sequence). CDR3 amino acids: CATGLGTKISNQPQHF. CDR3 nucleotide sequence: TGTGCCACCGGCCTTGGGACAAAGATTAGCAATCAGCCCCAGCATTTT.

The chain recombines TRBV5-1 with TRBJ2-1, with TRBD1 identical over 7 bases. The trim removed 1 base at V and 8 bases at J, leaving 9 bases unmatched. Germline values: CDR1 SGHRS, CDR2 YFSETQ. The CDR3 spans 15 residues. CDR3 DNA sequence: TGCGCCAGCAGCTTGAATCCAGGGGGTCTGGATGAGCAGTTCTTC. Translating it yields CASSLNPGGLDEQFF.

This chain links TRBV4-1 with TRBJ1-2; D might be TRBD1 (6 bases). Between the trimmed V and J ends, which lost 5 bases and 7 bases, there was a span of 23 bases. The CDR3 consists of 16 residues. Germline V gene sequence: CDR1 MGHRA, CDR2 YSYEKL. CDR3 DNA: TGCGCCAGCAGCGCGACGAACAGGGACGGGGTTGGTGGCTACACCTTC. It yields the protein CASSATNRDGVGGYTF.

The CDR3 nucleotides are TGTGCCAGCAGGTTCCTAGCGGGAGGGGACAATGAGCAGTTCTTC. Its translation: CASRFLAGGDNEQFF. The V and J genes are TRBV2 and TRBJ2-1; TRBD2 matches 12 bases. The CDR3 is 15 amino acids. The germline V gene has CDR1 SNHLY and CDR2 FYNNEI. V was pared by 6 bases and J by 5 bases, with 5 bases of the junction left unmatched.

This chain uses TRBV19 with TRBJ2-1; possible D gene TRBD1, 6 bases. V was trimmed by 2 bases and J by 7 bases, leaving 6 bases between them. CDR3 length: 12 amino acids. Looked up from germline, CDR1 is LNHDA and CDR2 is SQIVND (reference sequence). The CDR3 sequence: CASSIQGNEQFF. CDR3 coding DNA: TGTGCCAGTAGTATACAGGGGAATGAGCAGTTCTTC.

The rearrangement uses TRBV13 and TRBJ2-1, with no clear D. The CDR3 loop spans 11 amino acids. CDR1 is PRHDT and CDR2 is FYEKMQ in the germline V gene (reference sequence). V was cut by 2 bases and J by 8 bases, with 4 bases left in between. Here the CDR3 reads CASSLTDEQFF. CDR3 coding DNA: TGTGCCAGCAGCTTAACAGATGAGCAGTTCTTC.

This clone was detected only once. The gene calls are TRBV6-5 and TRBJ1-2, with D unclear. The CDR3 runs to 13 residues. The germline V gene encodes CDR1 MNHEY and CDR2 SVGAGI. The V end lost 5 bases, the J end lost 2 bases, and 9 bases lay between the germline ends. For the CDR3, the DNA is TGTGCCAGCAGTCCCGACGGAAACTATGGCTACACCTTC. It encodes CASSPDGNYGYTF.

The chain couples TRBV6-6 to TRBJ2-7, with D possibly being TRBD2 (7 bases). The CDR3 runs 16 residues. In germline, CDR1 is MNHNY, CDR2 SVGAGI (reference sequence). Trimming took 7 bases from V and 5 from J, leaving 24 bases between them. The CDR3 nucleotides are TGTGCCAGCACCTTAGGGCGGGGGCTTCTCGACGACGAGCAGTACTTC. Encoded protein: CASTLGRGLLDDEQYF.

V and J are TRBV10-2 and TRBJ2-5; TRBD2 aligns across 7 bases. The germline V gene encodes CDR1 WSHSY and CDR2 SAAADI. This CDR3 contains 13 residues. J lost 4 bases, V lost 6 bases, and 5 bases had no gene match. Written as DNA, the CDR3 is TGCGCCAGCAGCGGGCTAGCGGTAGAGACCCAGTACTTC. Its protein is CASSGLAVETQYF.

V is TRBV7-9 and J is TRBJ1-2; D is uncertain. The CDR3 is 16 residues long. Germline V gives CDR1 SEHNR, CDR2 FQNEAQ (reference sequence). The V end lost 0 bases, the J end lost 4 bases, and 15 bases lay between the germline ends. Written as DNA, the CDR3 is TGTGCCAGCAGCTTAGCACTGGACTCTATACTCTATGGCTACACCTTC. This sequence encodes CASSLALDSILYGYTF.

The chain has TRBV13 and TRBJ1-1; D not resolved. V lost 1 base and J 8 bases, leaving 5 bases between the germline ends. Germline assignment: CDR1 PRHDT and CDR2 FYEKMQ (reference sequence). The CDR3 runs to 11 residues. CDR3 region: CASSLEGEAFF. The DNA of the CDR3 is TGTGCCAGCAGCTTAGAAGGGGAAGCTTTCTTT.

This chain joins TRBV29-1 and TRBJ2-6, with D uncertain. The germline gives CDR1 SQVTM, CDR2 ANQGSEA. V dropped 6 bases and J dropped 0 bases, with 12 bases sitting between them. The CDR3 length is 15 residues. The CDR3 region is CSVRARNSGANVLTF. The CDR3 DNA is TGCAGCGTCCGCGCGAGGAACTCTGGGGCCAACGTCCTGACTTTC. Together with reference TRBV29-1 and TRBJ2-6, the CDR3 gives the full variable domain: SAVISQKPSRDICQRGTSLTIQCQVDSQVTMMFWYRQQPGQSLTLIATANQGSEATYESGFVIDKFPISRPNLTFSTLTVSNMSPEDSSIYLCSVRARNSGANVLTFGAGSRLTVL.

The CDR3 coding sequence is TGTGCCTGGAGTGTACCGGGAGCGGGTGAAAACATTCAGTACTTC. It yields the protein CAWSVPGAGENIQYF. The genes are TRBV30 and TRBJ2-4, with a possible D match to TRBD2 (6 bases). Germline V gene data show CDR1 as GTSNPN and CDR2 as SVGIG (reference sequence). The CDR3 sequence is 15 residues long. Trimming shortened V by 0 bases and J by 5 bases, and 14 bases separated the two germline ends.

This clone was seen a single time. The V and J genes are TRBV2 and TRBJ2-3, with 10 bases fitting TRBD2. V shed 1 base and J 1 base; nucleotides not matched to a gene: 2. Germline values: CDR1 SNHLY, CDR2 FYNNEI. This CDR3 is built from 16 residues. The CDR3 region is CASSEGLAGGTDTQYF. CDR3 DNA: TGTGCCAGCAGTGAAGGTCTAGCGGGAGGCACAGATACGCAGTATTTT.

This sequence joins TRBV7-2 and TRBJ2-2; D uncertain. The germline CDR1 and CDR2 sequences are SGHTA and FQGNSA. CDR3 length equals 14 residues. The germline V and J ends were trimmed by 1 base and 6 bases, with 9 bases remaining between them. DNA for the CDR3: TGTGCCAGCAGCTTAGTAGCTTGGTCCGGGGAGCTGTTTTTT. This sequence encodes CASSLVAWSGELFF.

This clone was picked up one time. The V gene is TRBV30, the J gene TRBJ2-3, with D uncertain. CDR3 length: 12 amino acids. CDR1 and CDR2 from the germline V gene are GTSNPN and SVGIG (reference sequence). Between the trimmed V and J ends, which lost 3 bases and 6 bases, there was a span of 10 bases. In DNA, the CDR3 is TGTGCCTGGAGGGTGGGTTCGGATACGCAGTATTTT. The encoded protein is CAWRVGSDTQYF.

The chain combines TRBV2 with TRBJ2-1, with 8 nucleotides matching TRBD2. CDR3 length: 15 amino acids. V lost 1 base, J lost 6 bases, and 5 bases stayed unmatched. In germline, CDR1 is SNHLY, CDR2 FYNNEI. The CDR3 nucleotides read TGTGCCAGCAGTGAAGACTCTAGCGGGCTCAATGAGCAGTTCTTC. Its translation is CASSEDSSGLNEQFF. The full variable domain, rest sourced from reference TRBV2 and TRBJ2-1, is EPEVTQTPSHQVTQMGQEVILRCVPISNHLYFYWYRQILGQKVEFLVSFYNNEISEKSEIFDDQFSVERPDGSNFTLKIRSTKLEDSAMYFCASSEDSSGLNEQFFGPGTRLTVL.

The rearrangement links TRBV19 to TRBJ2-1, with TRBD2 matching over 7 bases. V lost 5 bases, J lost 4 bases, and 5 bases stayed unmatched. This CDR3 spans 14 amino acids. From germline, CDR1 is LNHDA and CDR2 SQIVND (reference sequence). This CDR3 is CASSQAGVYNEQFF. The CDR3 bases are TGTGCCAGTAGTCAGGCGGGAGTTTACAATGAGCAGTTCTTC.

This clone was seen a single time. For the CDR3, the DNA is TGTGCCAGTAGTATTCAAGTCGGGACGGAATTCTACAATGAGCAGTTCTTC. It yields the protein CASSIQVGTEFYNEQFF. The chain has TRBV19 and TRBJ2-1; D possibly matches TRBD1 or TRBD2 (5 bases each). This CDR3 has 17 residues. V lost 3 bases, J lost 3 bases, and 18 bases lay in between. The germline V gene has CDR1 LNHDA and CDR2 SQIVND (reference sequence).

The V and J genes are TRBV9 and TRBJ2-6; D possibly corresponds to TRBD1 (5 bases). The CDR3 loop spans 16 amino acids. The germline V gene encodes CDR1 SGDLS and CDR2 YYNGEE. Trimming left V 2 bases short and J 0 bases short, with 9 bases between. This chain's CDR3 is CASSVTVSSGANVLTF. The DNA of the CDR3 is TGTGCCAGCAGCGTGACAGTGAGCTCTGGGGCCAACGTCCTGACTTTC.

V is TRBV19 and J is TRBJ1-3; D not resolved. V was trimmed by 3 bases and J by 0 bases, leaving 9 bases between them. CDR3 length: 15 residues. Germline values: CDR1 LNHDA, CDR2 SQIVND (reference sequence). DNA of the CDR3: TGTGCCAGTAGTATCGGACGGGCCTCTGGAAACACCATATATTTT. Its protein product is CASSIGRASGNTIYF.

V and J are TRBV10-1 and TRBJ1-2; weak D call: TRBD1 (6 bases). Trimming took 6 bases from V and 5 from J, leaving 13 bases between them. Germline CDR1 WNHNN, CDR2 SYGVQD (reference sequence). The CDR3 length is 13 residues. The CDR3 here is CASSETGFYGYTF. In DNA, the CDR3 is TGCGCCAGCAGCGAGACAGGATTTTATGGCTACACCTTC.

The CDR3 nucleotides are TGTGCCAGCTCACCCGTTACAGGGGGATCCGGGGAGCTGTTTTTT. Amino acids: CASSPVTGGSGELFF. V and J are TRBV18 and TRBJ2-2; 8 bases align to TRBD1. The CDR3 sequence is 15 residues long. The V gene end was trimmed by 3 bases and the J gene end by 6 bases; junction bases not matched to a gene: 6. Germline-derived CDR1 and CDR2 are KGHSH and LQKENI. Complete variable domain (other parts from reference TRBV18 and TRBJ2-2): NAGVMQNPRHLVRRRGQEARLRCSPMKGHSHVYWYRQLPEEGLKFMVYLQKENIIDESGMPKERFSAEFPKEGPSILRIQQVVRGDSAAYFCASSPVTGGSGELFFGEGSRLTVL.